The subject of this entry is one T cell receptor (beta chain). The antigen remains undetermined. Study processing details: Large patient CD8+ clones, those above 1%, rarely matched published virus-specific TCRB sequences. Clones were read by immunoSEQ multiplex PCR, and TCRdb kept only the in-frame ones, dropping some. That table supplies the V and J calls and clone size; D and trimming were determined from the DNA. The data hold roughly 30,000 clones, with about 81% observed a single time. This record belongs to a study of somatic mutations in cytotoxic T cells in rheumatoid arthritis. Study observations and caveats: For rheumatoid arthritis patients, the slight TRBV07 underrepresentation lacked multiple-comparison adjustment. A largest CD8+ clone above 20% of CD8+ cells occurred in about an eighth of the roughly 65 patients.

From germline, CDR1 is MRHNA and CDR2 SNTAGT. The CDR3 has 14 residues. V lost 0 bases and J 8 bases, leaving 10 bases between the germline ends. V usage is TRBV6-4 and J usage is TRBJ1-4, with D uncertain. The sequenced sample consisted of CD8+ T cells sorted from blood. This TCR derives from an adult with rheumatoid arthritis. This chain's CDR3 is CASSDSPGGEKLFF. The CDR3 DNA reads TGTGCCAGCAGTGACTCTCCGGGTGGGGAAAAACTGTTTTTT.